This T cell receptor beta chain stems from a study of T cell repertoires in cytomegalovirus infection. Study-wide context: The study used recently identified HLA-C-restricted and well-studied HLA-B-restricted CMV epitopes. Public TCR beta signatures marked donors with CMV infection and the matching HLA. General study points: The response measured ex vivo was dominated by TCR beta clonotypes (HLA-C-restricted and CMV-specific).

TCRdb called the reads again in MiXCR, with one record for every CDR3 protein. The table lists 100,000 or so distinct CDR3 sequences, about 29% of them singletons. V lost 2 bases and J 3 bases, leaving 14 bases between the germline ends. The germline V gene has CDR1 SGHDN and CDR2 FVKESK. The CDR3 has 16 amino acids. Notes on this clonotype: Its antigen is as yet unknown.

The chain is built from TRBV14 and TRBJ2-1; tentatively, D is TRBD1 (7 bases). Sequences were derived from CD8+ T cells from cultured PBMCs, sampled from culture after CMV antigen stimulation. The clonotype comes from a human donor in good health (CMV status not recorded). Some clones in this sample may be carry-over from other donors' samples. The CDR3 DNA is TGTGCCAGCAGCCAACTGGGCGGGACAGTCTACAATGAGCAGTTCTTC. It encodes CASSQLGGTVYNEQFF.